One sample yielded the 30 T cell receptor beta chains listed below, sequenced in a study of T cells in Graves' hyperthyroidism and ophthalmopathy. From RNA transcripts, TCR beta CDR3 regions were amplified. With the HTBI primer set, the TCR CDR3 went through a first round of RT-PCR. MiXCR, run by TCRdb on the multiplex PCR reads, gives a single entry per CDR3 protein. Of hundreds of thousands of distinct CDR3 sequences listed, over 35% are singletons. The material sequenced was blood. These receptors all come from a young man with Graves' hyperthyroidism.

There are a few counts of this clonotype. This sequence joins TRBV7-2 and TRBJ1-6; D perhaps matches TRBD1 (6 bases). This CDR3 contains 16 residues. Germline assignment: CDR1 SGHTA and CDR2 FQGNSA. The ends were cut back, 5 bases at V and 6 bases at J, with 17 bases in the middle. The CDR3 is CASSPVSGHLNSPLHF. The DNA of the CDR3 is TGTGCCAGCAGCCCTGTTTCGGGACACCTTAATTCACCCCTCCACTTT.

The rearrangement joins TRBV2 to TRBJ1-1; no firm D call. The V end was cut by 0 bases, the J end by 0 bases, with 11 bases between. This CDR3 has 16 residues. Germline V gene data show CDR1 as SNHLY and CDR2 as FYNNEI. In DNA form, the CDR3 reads TGTGCCAGCAGTGAAGCTTGGGCGGGATTGAACACTGAAGCTTTCTTT. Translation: CASSEAWAGLNTEAFF.

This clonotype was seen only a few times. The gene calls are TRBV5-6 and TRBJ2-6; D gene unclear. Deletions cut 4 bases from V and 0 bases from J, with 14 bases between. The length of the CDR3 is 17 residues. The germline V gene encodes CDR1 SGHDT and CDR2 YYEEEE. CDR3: CASSVGMTTSGANVLTF. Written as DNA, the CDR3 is TGTGCCAGCAGCGTTGGCATGACCACCTCTGGGGCCAACGTCCTGACTTTC.

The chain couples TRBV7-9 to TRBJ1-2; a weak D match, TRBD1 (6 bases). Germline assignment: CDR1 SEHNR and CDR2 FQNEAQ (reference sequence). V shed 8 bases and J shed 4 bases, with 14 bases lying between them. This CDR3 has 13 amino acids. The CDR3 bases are TGTGCCAGCGCAGCGACAGGAACCTATGGCTACACCTTC. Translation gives CASAATGTYGYTF.

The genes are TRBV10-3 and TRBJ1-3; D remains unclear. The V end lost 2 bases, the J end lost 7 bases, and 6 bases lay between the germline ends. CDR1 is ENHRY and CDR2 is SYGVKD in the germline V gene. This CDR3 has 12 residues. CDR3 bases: TGTGCCATCAGTGAGGAGAAGAACACCATATATTTT. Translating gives CAISEEKNTIYF.

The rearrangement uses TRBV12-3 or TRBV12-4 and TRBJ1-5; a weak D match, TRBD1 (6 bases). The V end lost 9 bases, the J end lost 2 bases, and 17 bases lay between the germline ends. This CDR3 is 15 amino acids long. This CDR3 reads CARTSRGRGNQPQHF. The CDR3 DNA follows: TGTGCCAGGACCAGCAGGGGAAGGGGCAATCAGCCCCAGCATTTT.

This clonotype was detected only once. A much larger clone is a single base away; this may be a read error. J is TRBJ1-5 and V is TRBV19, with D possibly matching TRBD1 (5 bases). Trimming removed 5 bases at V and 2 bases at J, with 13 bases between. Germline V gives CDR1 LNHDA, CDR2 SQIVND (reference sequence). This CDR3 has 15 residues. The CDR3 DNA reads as TGTGCCAGTAGTGTGAGGGGTGGGCGCAATCAGCCCCAGCATTTT. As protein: CASSVRGGRNQPQHF.

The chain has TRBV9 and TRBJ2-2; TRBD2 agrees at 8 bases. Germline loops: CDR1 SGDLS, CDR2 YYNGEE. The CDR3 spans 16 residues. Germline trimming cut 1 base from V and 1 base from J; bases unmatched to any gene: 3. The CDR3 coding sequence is TGTGCCAGCAGCGTATACAGCGGGGGGAACACCGGGGAGCTGTTTTTT. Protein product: CASSVYSGGNTGELFF.

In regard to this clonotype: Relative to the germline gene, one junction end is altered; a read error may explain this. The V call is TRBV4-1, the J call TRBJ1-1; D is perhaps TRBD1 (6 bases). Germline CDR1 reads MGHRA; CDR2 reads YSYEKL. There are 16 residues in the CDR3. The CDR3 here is CASSQDVWTVHEQAFF. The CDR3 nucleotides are TGTGCCAGCAGCCAAGATGTATGGACAGTCCATGAACAAGCTTTCTTT.

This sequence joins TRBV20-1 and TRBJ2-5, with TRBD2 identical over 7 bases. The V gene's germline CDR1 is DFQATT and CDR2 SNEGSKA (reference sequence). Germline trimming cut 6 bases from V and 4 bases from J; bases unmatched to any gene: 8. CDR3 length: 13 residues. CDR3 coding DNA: TGCAGTGCCGGGGAGGGCCCCACAGAGACCCAGTACTTC. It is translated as CSAGEGPTETQYF.

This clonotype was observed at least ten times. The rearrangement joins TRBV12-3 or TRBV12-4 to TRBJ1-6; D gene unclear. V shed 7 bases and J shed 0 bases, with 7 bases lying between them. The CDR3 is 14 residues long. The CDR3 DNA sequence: TGTGCCAGCACCGCTAGCTCCTATAATTCACCCCTCCACTTT. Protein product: CASTASSYNSPLHF.

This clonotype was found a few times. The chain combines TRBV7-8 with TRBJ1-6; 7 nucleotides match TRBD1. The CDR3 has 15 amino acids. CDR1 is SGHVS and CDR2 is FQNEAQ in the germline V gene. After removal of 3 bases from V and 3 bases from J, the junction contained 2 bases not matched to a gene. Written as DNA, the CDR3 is TGTGCCAGCAGCTTTACAGGGGTCTATAATTCACCCCTCCACTTT. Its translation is CASSFTGVYNSPLHF.

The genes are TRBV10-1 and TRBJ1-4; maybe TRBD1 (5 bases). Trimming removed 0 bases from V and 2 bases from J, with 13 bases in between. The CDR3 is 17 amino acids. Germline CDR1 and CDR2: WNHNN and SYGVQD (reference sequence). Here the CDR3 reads CASSESIRQGTNEKLFF. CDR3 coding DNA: TGCGCCAGCAGTGAGTCGATCCGGCAGGGTACTAATGAAAAACTGTTTTTT.

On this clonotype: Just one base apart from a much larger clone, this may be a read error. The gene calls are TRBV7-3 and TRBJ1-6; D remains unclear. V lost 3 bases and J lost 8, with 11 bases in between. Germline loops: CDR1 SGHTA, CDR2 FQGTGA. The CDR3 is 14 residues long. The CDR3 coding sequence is TGTGCCAGCAGCTTTGCGGGCCCTTATTCACCCCTCCACTTT. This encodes CASSFAGPYSPLHF.

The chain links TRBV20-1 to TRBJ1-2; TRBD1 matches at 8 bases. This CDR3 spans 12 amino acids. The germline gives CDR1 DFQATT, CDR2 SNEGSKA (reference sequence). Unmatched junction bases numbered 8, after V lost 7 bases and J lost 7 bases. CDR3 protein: CSDLGQGRGYTF. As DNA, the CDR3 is TGCAGTGACCTAGGACAGGGACGTGGCTACACCTTC.

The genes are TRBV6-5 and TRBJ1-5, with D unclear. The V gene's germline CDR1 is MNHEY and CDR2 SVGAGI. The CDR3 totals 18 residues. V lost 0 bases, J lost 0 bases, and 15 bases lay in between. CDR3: CASSYSRSSALSNQPQHF. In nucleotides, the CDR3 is TGTGCCAGCAGTTACTCGAGGTCGTCAGCACTTAGCAATCAGCCCCAGCATTTT.

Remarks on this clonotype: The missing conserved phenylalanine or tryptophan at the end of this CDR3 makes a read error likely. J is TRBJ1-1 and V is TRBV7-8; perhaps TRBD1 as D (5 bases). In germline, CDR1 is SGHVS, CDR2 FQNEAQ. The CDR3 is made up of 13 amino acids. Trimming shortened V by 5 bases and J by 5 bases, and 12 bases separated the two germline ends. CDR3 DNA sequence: TGTGCCAGCAGCCCGGGACCGAGGACTGAAGCTTTCCTT. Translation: CASSPGPRTEAFL.

CDR3 DNA sequence: TGTGCCATCAGTGAGGGTCCGGGACAGGGGGGCGAGCAGTACTTC. It translates to CAISEGPGQGGEQYF. This chain links TRBV10-3 with TRBJ2-7; 11 bases align to TRBD1. The CDR3 consists of 15 residues. With V trimmed by 2 bases and J by 6 bases, 6 bases remained unmatched. Germline CDR1 ENHRY, CDR2 SYGVKD.

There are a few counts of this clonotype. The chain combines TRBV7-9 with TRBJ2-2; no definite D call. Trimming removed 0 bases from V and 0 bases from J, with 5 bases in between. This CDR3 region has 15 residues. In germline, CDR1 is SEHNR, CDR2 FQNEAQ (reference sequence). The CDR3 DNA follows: TGTGCCAGCAGCTTAGCGTATCCGAACACCGGGGAGCTGTTTTTT. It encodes CASSLAYPNTGELFF.

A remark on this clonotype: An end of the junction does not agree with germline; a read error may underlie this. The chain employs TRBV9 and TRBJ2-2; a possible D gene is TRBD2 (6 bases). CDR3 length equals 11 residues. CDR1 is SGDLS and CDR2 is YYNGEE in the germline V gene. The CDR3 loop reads CASSEGGEPFF. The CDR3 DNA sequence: TGTGCCAGCAGCGAGGGAGGAGAGCCGTTTTTT.

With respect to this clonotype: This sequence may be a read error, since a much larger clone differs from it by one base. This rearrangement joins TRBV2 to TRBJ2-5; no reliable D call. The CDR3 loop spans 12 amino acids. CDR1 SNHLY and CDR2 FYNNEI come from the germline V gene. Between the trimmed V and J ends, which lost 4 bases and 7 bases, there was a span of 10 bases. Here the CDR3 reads CASSGPLGTQYF. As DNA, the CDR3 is TGTGCCAGCAGTGGACCTTTGGGGACCCAGTACTTC.

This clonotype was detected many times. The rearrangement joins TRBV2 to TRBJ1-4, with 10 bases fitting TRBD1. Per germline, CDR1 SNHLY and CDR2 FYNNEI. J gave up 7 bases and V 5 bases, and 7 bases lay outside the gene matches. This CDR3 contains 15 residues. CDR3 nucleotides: TGTGCCAGCAGTCCCGGGACAGGGGAAAGTGAAAAACTGTTTTTT. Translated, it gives CASSPGTGESEKLFF.

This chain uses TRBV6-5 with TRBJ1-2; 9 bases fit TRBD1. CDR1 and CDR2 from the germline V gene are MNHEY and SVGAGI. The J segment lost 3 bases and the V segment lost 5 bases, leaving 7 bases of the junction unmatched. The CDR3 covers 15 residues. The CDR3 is CASSTYRGLDYGYTF. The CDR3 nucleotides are TGTGCCAGCAGTACTTACAGGGGGCTCGACTATGGCTACACCTTC.

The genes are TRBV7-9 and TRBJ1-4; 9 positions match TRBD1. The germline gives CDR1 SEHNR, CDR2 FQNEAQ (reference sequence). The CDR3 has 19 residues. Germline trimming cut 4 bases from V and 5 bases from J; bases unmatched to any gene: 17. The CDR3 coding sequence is TGTGCCAGCAGCTCGCCGATTACAGGGGGCGGGGAATTAAATGAAAAACTGTTTTTT. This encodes CASSSPITGGGELNEKLFF.

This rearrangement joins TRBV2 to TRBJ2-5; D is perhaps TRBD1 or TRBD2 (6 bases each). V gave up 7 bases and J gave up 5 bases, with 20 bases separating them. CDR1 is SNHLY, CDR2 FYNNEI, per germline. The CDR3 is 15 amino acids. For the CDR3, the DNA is TGTGCCAGCAAGATCTCCCGGGGGCATCGGGAGACCCAGTACTTC. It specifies CASKISRGHRETQYF.

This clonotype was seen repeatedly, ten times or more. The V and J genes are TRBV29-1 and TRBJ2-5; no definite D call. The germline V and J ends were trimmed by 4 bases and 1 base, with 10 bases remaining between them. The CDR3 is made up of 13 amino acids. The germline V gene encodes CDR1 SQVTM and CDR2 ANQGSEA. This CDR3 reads CSVGSQLQETQYF. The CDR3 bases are TGCAGCGTTGGCTCTCAACTCCAAGAGACCCAGTACTTC. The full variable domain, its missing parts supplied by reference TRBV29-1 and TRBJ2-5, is SAVISQKPSRDICQRGTSLTIQCQVDSQVTMMFWYRQQPGQSLTLIATANQGSEATYESGFVIDKFPISRPNLTFSTLTVSNMSPEDSSIYLCSVGSQLQETQYFGPGTRLLVL.

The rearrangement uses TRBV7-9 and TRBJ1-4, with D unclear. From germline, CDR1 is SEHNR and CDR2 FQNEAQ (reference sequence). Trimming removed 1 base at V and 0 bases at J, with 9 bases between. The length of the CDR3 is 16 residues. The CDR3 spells CASSLEDGPTNEKLFF. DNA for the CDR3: TGTGCCAGCAGCTTAGAGGACGGCCCAACTAATGAAAAACTGTTTTTT.

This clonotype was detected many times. The CDR3 DNA sequence: TGTGCCAGCAGCGCCATTTGGGGAGGCACTGAAGCTTTCTTT. It encodes CASSAIWGGTEAFF. V is TRBV7-9 and J is TRBJ1-1; D ambiguous. CDR3 size: 14 residues. V gave up 5 bases and J gave up 4 bases, with 14 bases separating them. Per the germline V gene, CDR1 is SEHNR and CDR2 is FQNEAQ (reference sequence).

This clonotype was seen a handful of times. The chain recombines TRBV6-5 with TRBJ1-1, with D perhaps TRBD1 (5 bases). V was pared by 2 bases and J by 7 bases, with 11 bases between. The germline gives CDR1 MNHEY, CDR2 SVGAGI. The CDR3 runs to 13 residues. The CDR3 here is CASSYPGYSEAFF. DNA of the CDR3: TGTGCCAGCAGTTACCCAGGGTACAGTGAAGCTTTCTTT.

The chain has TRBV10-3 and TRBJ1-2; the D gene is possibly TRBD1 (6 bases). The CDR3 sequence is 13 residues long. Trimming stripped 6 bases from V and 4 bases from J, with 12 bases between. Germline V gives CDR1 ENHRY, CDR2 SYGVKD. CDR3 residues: CAISSLDSYGYTF. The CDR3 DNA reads TGTGCCATCAGCAGCTTGGACAGCTATGGCTACACCTTC.